The source of this T cell receptor beta chain is a study of blood T cell repertoires in COVID-19. Study background: The analysed material was cDNA or gDNA that came from T cells, B-cell-depleted T cells, or PBMCs.

The germline gives CDR1 MNHEY, CDR2 SMNVEV (reference sequence). The CDR3 length is 13 residues. V was trimmed by 3 bases and J by 2 bases, leaving 8 bases between them. Methods used by the authors: Amplifying reference gene primers gave estimates of nucleated cell counts. Profiling relied on immunoSEQ multiplex PCR, and the TCRdb table lists in-frame clones only, not all of them. D and trimming come from the DNA, and the V and J calls and clone size come from that table. The sample has over 50,000 clones; approximately 80% are singletons. The source of this sequence is a woman aged 40 to 55 with acute COVID-19. The chain couples TRBV27 to TRBJ2-7; unclear D gene. The sequencing input was PBMCs or T cells enriched from blood (not recorded which). CDR3 nucleotides: TGTGCCAGCAGTTTTACCAGGACCTACGAGCAGTACTTC. Protein product: CASSFTRTYEQYF.